The 18 T cell receptor beta chains reported below all come from one sample, sequenced in a study of OX40 agonist ivuxolimab in advanced cancers. Sequenced by immunoSEQ multiplex PCR; TCRdb stores in-frame clones only, minus some. The sample has roughly 60,000 clones, around 84% seen once. This sample comprised CD4+ or CD8+ T cells sorted from blood, obtained in a trial of the OX40 agonist ivuxolimab. The source of these receptors is an adult with an advanced solid tumor such as melanoma, head and neck, liver or kidney cancer.

This chain links TRBV25-1 with TRBJ1-4; no clear D gene. Germline V gene data show CDR1 as MGHDK and CDR2 as SYGVNS. V lost 1 base to trimming and J lost 0 bases, with 9 bases between them. This CDR3 contains 16 residues. The CDR3, as DNA: TGTGCCAGCAGTGAATTCTATGACGCAACTAATGAAAAACTGTTTTTT. Translating gives CASSEFYDATNEKLFF. The variable domain in full, completed from reference TRBV25-1 and TRBJ1-4, reads EADIYQTPRYLVIGTGKKITLECSQTMGHDKMYWYQQDPGMELHLIHYSYGVNSTEKGDLSSESTVSRIRTEHFPLTLESARPSHTSQYLCASSEFYDATNEKLFFGSGTQLSVL.

The CDR3 here is CASSPANWDHEQFF. DNA for the CDR3: TGTGCCAGCAGCCCTGCTAATTGGGATCATGAGCAGTTCTTC. The V and J genes are TRBV7-2 and TRBJ2-1; D is unresolved. This CDR3 is 14 amino acids long. Trimming shortened V by 5 bases and J by 8 bases, and 16 bases separated the two germline ends. Germline values: CDR1 SGHTA, CDR2 FQGNSA.

This chain connects TRBV29-1 to TRBJ2-2, with D uncertain. The V gene lost 6 bases and the J gene lost 6 bases, with 11 bases spanning the gap. The CDR3 is 12 residues long. CDR1 is SQVTM and CDR2 is ANQGSEA in the germline V gene. The CDR3 protein is CSVIDTSGELFF. The DNA of the CDR3 is TGCAGCGTCATCGACACGTCCGGGGAGCTGTTTTTT.

The chain recombines TRBV30 with TRBJ2-1; D is perhaps TRBD2 (5 bases). The CDR3 runs 13 residues. The V and J ends lost 3 bases and 6 bases respectively, with 12 bases between them. Looked up from germline, CDR1 is GTSNPN and CDR2 is SVGIG (reference sequence). Here the CDR3 reads CAWRGRNGNEQFF. DNA of the CDR3: TGTGCCTGGAGGGGGAGAAACGGCAATGAGCAGTTCTTC.

V gene TRBV28 combines with J gene TRBJ2-7, with 9 bases identical to TRBD2. V was clipped by 6 bases and J by 0 bases; unmatched bases: 12. The germline gives CDR1 MDHEN, CDR2 SYDVKM. This CDR3 comprises 17 residues. CDR3 loop: CASSSPRLAESSYEQYF. CDR3 nucleotide sequence: TGTGCCAGCAGCTCCCCTAGACTAGCGGAAAGCTCCTACGAGCAGTACTTC.

The chain is built from TRBV5-1 and TRBJ2-1; the match to TRBD2 covers 11 bases. V lost 4 bases to trimming and J lost 0 bases; unmatched junction nucleotides: 15. Germline-derived CDR1 and CDR2 are SGHRS and YFSETQ. CDR3 size: 20 residues. CDR3 sequence reads: CASSLRGGLAGIPSYNEQFF. The CDR3 nucleotides read TGCGCCAGCAGCCTGCGAGGAGGACTAGCGGGCATTCCCTCCTACAATGAGCAGTTCTTC.

The chain uses TRBV6-4 and TRBJ2-1; D call uncertain. Germline CDR1 reads MRHNA; CDR2 reads SNTAGT. The CDR3 has 16 residues. Trimming took 7 bases from V and 5 from J, leaving 21 bases between them. DNA of the CDR3: TGTGCCAGCACCTCTTTGGCGCGTTTAAGGGACAATGAGCAGTTCTTC. It specifies CASTSLARLRDNEQFF.

The V call is TRBV4-3, the J call TRBJ2-7, with 7 bases lining up with TRBD1. The CDR3 contains 13 residues. The germline gives CDR1 LGHNA, CDR2 YSLEER. The ends lost 6 bases at V and 5 bases at J; junction bases unmatched: 7. DNA of the CDR3: TGCGCCAGCAGTACGGGACAGTTCGACGAGCAGTACTTC. This codes for CASSTGQFDEQYF.

The chain links TRBV7-9 to TRBJ2-3; D is undetermined. The V gene lost 8 bases and the J gene lost 1 base, with 10 bases spanning the gap. Per the germline V gene, CDR1 is SEHNR and CDR2 is FQNEAQ (reference sequence). The CDR3 is 13 residues long. The CDR3 coding sequence is TGTGCCAGCTATGTCTACGGCACAGATACGCAGTATTTT. It yields the protein CASYVYGTDTQYF.

This clone appeared once. The rearrangement joins TRBV5-4 to TRBJ1-4; perhaps TRBD1 as D (5 bases). The germline gives CDR1 SGHNT, CDR2 YYREEE (reference sequence). The CDR3 runs to 14 residues. V lost 3 bases and J 7 bases, leaving 13 bases between the germline ends. CDR3 amino acids: CASSSSGWGEKLFF. The CDR3 DNA reads TGTGCCAGCAGCTCTTCAGGGTGGGGTGAAAAACTGTTTTTT.

The V and J genes are TRBV6-5 and TRBJ2-7; D call uncertain. CDR1 is MNHEY and CDR2 is SVGAGI in the germline V gene. The CDR3 sequence is 11 residues long. Trimming cost V 7 bases and J 1 base, with 5 bases left between them. CDR3 coding DNA: TGTGCCAGCACGCAGTCCTACGAGCAGTACTTC. This translates into CASTQSYEQYF.

A single count supports this clone. The chain has TRBV11-2 and TRBJ2-3; D may match TRBD1 or TRBD2 (6 bases each). The germline V gene encodes CDR1 SGHAT and CDR2 FQNNGV. The CDR3 is made up of 14 amino acids. The V and J ends lost 5 bases and 6 bases respectively, with 15 bases between them. CDR3 protein: CASSLTGAGDTQYF. The CDR3 DNA reads TGTGCCAGCAGCCTTACGGGGGCGGGGGATACGCAGTATTTT.

The chain recombines TRBV5-6 with TRBJ2-6; D gene unclear. Trimming cost V 2 bases and J 0 bases, with 12 bases left between them. The CDR3 totals 17 residues. In germline, CDR1 is SGHDT, CDR2 YYEEEE. The CDR3 reads CASSFKGRSSGANVLTF. In DNA, the CDR3 is TGTGCCAGCAGCTTTAAAGGACGTAGCTCTGGGGCCAACGTCCTGACTTTC. The full variable domain, rest sourced from reference TRBV5-6 and TRBJ2-6, is DAGVTQSPTHLIKTRGQQVTLRCSPKSGHDTVSWYQQALGQGPQFIFQYYEEEERQRGNFPDRFSGHQFPNYSSELNVNALLLGDSALYLCASSFKGRSSGANVLTFGAGSRLTVL.

The sample holds one count of this clone. This chain uses TRBV7-8 with TRBJ1-1, with D unresolved. Trimming took off 5 bases at V and 0 bases at J, with 10 bases between the two ends. There are 14 residues in the CDR3. CDR1 and CDR2 from the germline V gene are SGHVS and FQNEAQ. The CDR3 is CASSPRGMNTEAFF. CDR3 nucleotides: TGTGCCAGCAGCCCCAGAGGGATGAACACTGAAGCTTTCTTT.

This chain joins TRBV5-1 and TRBJ2-3; D might be TRBD2 (6 bases). The CDR3 has 15 residues. Germline CDR1 reads SGHRS; CDR2 reads YFSETQ. V was pared by 7 bases and J by 4 bases, with 19 bases between. The CDR3 coding sequence is TGCGCCAGCGTGGTGGAGGGAGGCGGTCCAGATACGCAGTATTTT. Its protein is CASVVEGGGPDTQYF.

The chain joins TRBV6-1 to TRBJ1-4; D possibly corresponds to TRBD1 (6 bases). Per germline, CDR1 MNHNS and CDR2 SASEGT. The CDR3 loop spans 17 amino acids. Trimming removed 1 base from V and 0 bases from J, with 12 bases in between. This CDR3 reads CASSEGTATATNEKLFF. The CDR3 DNA follows: TGTGCCAGCAGTGAAGGGACAGCTACCGCAACTAATGAAAAACTGTTTTTT.

The J gene is TRBJ2-1, the V gene TRBV11-2; tentative D call: TRBD2 (5 bases). V lost 4 bases, J lost 10 bases, and 11 bases lay in between. This CDR3 has 12 amino acids. CDR1 is SGHAT and CDR2 is FQNNGV in the germline V gene. The CDR3 loop reads CASSSLSGEQFF. As DNA, the CDR3 is TGTGCCAGCAGCTCCCTGAGCGGAGAGCAGTTCTTC.

The chain uses TRBV5-4 and TRBJ1-1; 11 bases match TRBD1. Trimming took 3 bases from V and 4 from J; bases not matched to a gene: 8. The germline CDR1 and CDR2 sequences are SGHNT and YYREEE (reference sequence). This CDR3 region has 16 residues. CDR3 sequence (DNA): TGTGCCAGCAGCTACGGACAGGGGGCGAGTTTCACTGAAGCTTTCTTT. Its translation is CASSYGQGASFTEAFF. Variable domain in full (rest from reference TRBV5-4 and TRBJ1-1): ETGVTQSPTHLIKTRGQQVTLRCSSQSGHNTVSWYQQALGQGPQFIFQYYREEENGRGNFPPRFSGLQFPNYSSELNVNALELDDSALYLCASSYGQGASFTEAFFGQGTRLTVV.